Listed here is a single T cell receptor beta chain. Its antigen is not identified. The sample belongs to a study of T cells expressing NK-cell markers. Study at large: CD3+CD56+NKG2C+, CD3+CD56+NKG2C- and CD3+CD56-NKG2C+ T cells, once sorted, supplied the TCR beta repertoires. One of eight sequenced donors was HCMV-seronegative; the other seven were seropositive.

This CDR3 is built from 15 residues. Germline V CDR1 and CDR2: SEHNR, FQNEAQ (reference sequence). Whole-study findings and limits: Clones of NKG2C+ T cells that had expanded were of unclear HCMV specificity. The CD3+CD56-NKG2C+ fraction was also led by these clonotypes in a few donors.

TCRdb processed the 5' RACE reads again and assigns one entry to each CDR3 protein, with no DNA. The sample includes roughly 390,000 distinct CDR3 sequences. This clonotype was sampled from a woman aged 45-60 years in good health. The J gene is TRBJ1-4, the V gene TRBV7-9; TCRdb lists TRBD1, though no DNA is available to test this call. What was sequenced was blood T cells: a sorted CD56 or NKG2C T cell subset, CD4+ or CD8+ T cells, or bulk PBMC T cells (not recorded which). CDR3 residues: CASSGGHTTNEKLFF.